This T cell receptor (beta chain) is from a study of long-term antiretroviral therapy in people with HIV. Study-wide results and limits: Before ART, certain clones expanded, and these dominated the repertoire at all time points. Repertoires with HIV possessed tighter CDR3 length spans than those of controls.

This was the immunoSEQ v3.0 assay at survey level. The assay was immunoSEQ multiplex PCR, and TCRdb's table has in-frame clones only and misses some. The sample has about 25,000 clones, about four fifths seen once; the top ten hold approximately 5.5%. Germline V gives CDR1 MNHEY, CDR2 SMNVEV (reference sequence). The J segment lost 5 bases and the V segment lost 6 bases, leaving 6 bases of the junction unmatched. This CDR3 has 14 residues. A note on this clone: No antigen is known for it.

This specimen consisted of unsorted PBMCs, obtained 3 years after starting antiretroviral therapy. The chain employs TRBV27 and TRBJ1-2; 10 bases match TRBD1. The TCR originated in a man aged 18 to 29 with HIV. CDR3 DNA sequence: TGTGCCAGCAGCGCGACAGGGGGCAGGTATGGCTACACCTTC. The encoded protein is CASSATGGRYGYTF.